The clone carrying this T cell receptor (beta chain) appeared a single time. The data are from a study of blood T cell repertoires in COVID-19. The CDR3 has 12 residues. Germline CDR1 reads LNHDA; CDR2 reads SQIVND (reference sequence). With 9 bases removed from V and 4 bases from J, the gap between germline ends came to 12 bases. As processed by the authors: Cell counts per sample came from amplifying reference gene primers. The data were produced by immunoSEQ multiplex PCR, yet TCRdb's version contains in-frame clones alone and is incomplete. The DNA was the basis for D and trimming; V, J and clone size are from that table. This sample yields under 130,000 clones, of which approximately 89% are seen a single time; roughly 15% belongs to the top ten.

What was sequenced was peripheral blood. The source is a woman of 80 years or more in a cohort sampled during active COVID-19. V and J are TRBV19 and TRBJ1-2, with a weak D call TRBD1 (6 bases). CDR3 amino acids: CASRDTPYGYTF. DNA of the CDR3: TGTGCCAGCCGGGACACCCCCTATGGCTACACCTTC. Full variable domain (missing parts from reference TRBV19 and TRBJ1-2): DGGITQSPKYLFRKEGQNVTLSCEQNLNHDAMYWYRQDPGQGLRLIYYSQIVNDFQKGDIAEGYSVSREKKESFPLTVTSAQKNPTAFYLCASRDTPYGYTFGSGTRLTVV.